This entry lists 19 T cell receptor beta chains sequenced from one sample in a study of identical twins. MiXCR, run by TCRdb on the 5' RACE reads, gives a single entry per CDR3 protein. This sample has 1.5 million to 2 million distinct CDR3 sequences, with about 32% found just once. Source material: cord blood. The receptors stem from a newborn girl in good health.

This clonotype came up a few times. V usage is TRBV2 and J usage is TRBJ2-5; D gene uncertain. This CDR3 region has 12 residues. CDR1 is SNHLY and CDR2 is FYNNEI in the germline V gene. The V end was cut by 3 bases, the J end by 4 bases, with 6 bases between. Here the CDR3 DNA reads TGTGCCAGCAGTGAGACCGTAGAGACCCAGTACTTC. This sequence encodes CASSETVETQYF.

This chain uses TRBV9 with TRBJ2-3; 8 bases map to TRBD2. The V gene's germline CDR1 is SGDLS and CDR2 YYNGEE. The trim removed 0 bases at V and 0 bases at J, leaving 3 bases unmatched. The CDR3 runs 16 residues. The CDR3 region has the DNA TGTGCCAGCAGCGTAGCGGGGGGGACTAGCACAGATACGCAGTATTTT. Translation: CASSVAGGTSTDTQYF.

A few counts support this clonotype. The genes are TRBV7-2 and TRBJ1-5, with 9 nucleotides matching TRBD1. V dropped 5 bases and J dropped 7; count of bases not matched to a gene: 9. The CDR3 runs to 15 residues. CDR1 is SGHTA and CDR2 is FQGNSA in the germline V gene. CDR3 region: CASSPGTGLKQPQHF. The CDR3 DNA sequence: TGTGCCAGCAGCCCCGGGACAGGGTTAAAACAGCCCCAGCATTTT.

This rearrangement joins TRBV11-2 to TRBJ2-2; D unclear. This CDR3 is 13 amino acids long. Germline V lookup: CDR1 SGHAT, CDR2 FQNNGV. The V end was cut by 5 bases, the J end by 2 bases, with 6 bases between. In DNA form, the CDR3 reads TGTGCCAGCAGCAGTAAAAACACCGGGGAGCTGTTTTTT. This codes for CASSSKNTGELFF.

Only a few counts were recorded for this clonotype. The CDR3 coding sequence is TGTGCCAGCAGCTTAGATTTGAAAACAGGGGTAGAGACCCAGTACTTC. Its protein is CASSLDLKTGVETQYF. The chain links TRBV11-2 to TRBJ2-5; 7 bases match TRBD1. The V segment lost 0 bases and the J segment 4 bases; nucleotides outside the gene matches: 8. CDR1 is SGHAT, CDR2 FQNNGV, per germline. The length of the CDR3 is 16 residues.

This clonotype was counted only a few times. The chain has TRBV7-2 and TRBJ2-3; D is unresolved. Trimming removed 4 bases at V and 0 bases at J, with 11 bases between. CDR1 and CDR2 (germline): SGHTA, FQGNSA. The CDR3 has 15 residues. CDR3 DNA sequence: TGTGCCAGCAGCTCCAGTTCTCTAAGCACAGATACGCAGTATTTT. Translating it yields CASSSSSLSTDTQYF.

A few counts support this clonotype. This chain uses TRBV29-1 with TRBJ2-7, with D perhaps given as TRBD1 or TRBD2 (5 bases each). Germline V CDR1 and CDR2: SQVTM, ANQGSEA. V was trimmed by 4 bases and J by 0 bases, leaving 10 bases between them. The CDR3 contains 13 residues. The CDR3 here is CSVGDEDSYEQYF. The CDR3 region has the DNA TGCAGCGTTGGGGACGAAGACTCCTACGAGCAGTACTTC.

This clonotype was recorded at least ten times. The gene calls are TRBV10-3 and TRBJ2-1, with D perhaps TRBD2 (5 bases). The CDR3 runs 13 residues. The germline gives CDR1 ENHRY, CDR2 SYGVKD. V shed 6 bases and J shed 6 bases, with 12 bases lying between them. The CDR3 loop reads CAIRTTSGNEQFF. The CDR3 DNA reads TGTGCCATCAGGACTACTTCCGGCAATGAGCAGTTCTTC.

The rearrangement uses TRBV6-5 and TRBJ1-2; D may be TRBD1 (5 bases). The CDR3 extends over 11 amino acids. The V gene's germline CDR1 is MNHEY and CDR2 SVGAGI. V was cut by 6 bases and J by 10 bases, with 12 bases left in between. CDR3 region: CASRLRDPYTF. In nucleotides, the CDR3 is TGTGCCAGCAGATTGCGGGACCCCTACACCTTC.

The chain uses TRBV6-1 and TRBJ1-2, with a possible D match to TRBD1 (6 bases). Germline CDR1 MNHNS, CDR2 SASEGT. The CDR3 runs 12 residues. V was cut by 10 bases and J by 1 base, with 10 bases left in between. The CDR3 is CATTQGNYGYTF. DNA for the CDR3: TGTGCCACCACACAGGGTAACTATGGCTACACCTTC.

The gene calls are TRBV24-1 and TRBJ2-4; 7 bases are shared with TRBD2. CDR1 is KGHDR, CDR2 SFDVKD, per germline. The CDR3 runs to 13 residues. V lost 5 bases, J lost 7 bases, and 4 bases stayed unmatched. The chain's CDR3 is CATSGREGNIQYF. CDR3 DNA: TGTGCCACCAGTGGCAGGGAGGGGAACATTCAGTACTTC.

This clonotype was counted between two and nine times. The chain couples TRBV7-9 to TRBJ2-3, with D possibly TRBD1 on 7 matching bases. Trimming took 5 bases from V and 0 from J, leaving 15 bases between them. The V gene's germline CDR1 is SEHNR and CDR2 FQNEAQ (reference sequence). The CDR3 covers 16 residues. CDR3 region: CASSPGGTASTDTQYF. Written as DNA, the CDR3 is TGTGCCAGCAGCCCAGGGGGGACAGCTAGCACAGATACGCAGTATTTT.

The chain links TRBV6-2 or TRBV6-3 to TRBJ2-7, with D possibly TRBD1 on 6 matching bases. CDR3 length: 17 residues. CDR1 is MNHEY, CDR2 SVGEGT, per germline. V lost 4 bases to trimming and J lost 0 bases, with 19 bases between them. CDR3 sequence reads: CASSSFYRDKSSYEQYF. The CDR3 DNA follows: TGTGCCAGCAGTTCTTTTTACCGGGACAAGAGCTCCTACGAGCAGTACTTC.

This clonotype was seen a few times. J is TRBJ2-3 and V is TRBV28; 7 nucleotides line up with TRBD1. The CDR3 extends over 16 amino acids. Looked up from germline, CDR1 is MDHEN and CDR2 is SYDVKM. J was trimmed by 2 bases and V by 4 bases; bases with no gene match: 9. CDR3 bases: TGTGCCAGCAGTTCAATGACAGGGACCCCCACAGATACGCAGTATTTT. It specifies CASSSMTGTPTDTQYF.

The V and J genes are TRBV28 and TRBJ2-1, with 12 nucleotides matching TRBD2. The V gene end was trimmed by 7 bases and the J gene end by 6 bases; junction bases not matched to a gene: 10. The CDR3 runs to 16 residues. CDR1 MDHEN and CDR2 SYDVKM come from the germline V gene. The CDR3 protein is CASNLPSGRAFNEQFF. The CDR3 nucleotides are TGTGCCAGCAACCTTCCTAGCGGGAGGGCCTTCAATGAGCAGTTCTTC.

This rearrangement joins TRBV28 to TRBJ2-3, with TRBD2 matching 8 bases. Germline V lookup: CDR1 MDHEN, CDR2 SYDVKM. Trimming removed 6 bases from V and 2 bases from J; junction bases left unmatched: 16. CDR3 length equals 18 residues. The CDR3 is CASSGGGASGHHTDTQYF. DNA for the CDR3: TGTGCCAGCAGCGGAGGAGGGGCTAGCGGGCATCACACAGATACGCAGTATTTT.

This clonotype has more than one count but fewer than ten. This chain connects TRBV4-1 to TRBJ2-7, with 8 nucleotides matching TRBD2. Germline CDR1 reads MGHRA; CDR2 reads YSYEKL. Trimming at V came to 0 bases and at J to 3 bases, leaving 10 bases not matched to a gene. This CDR3 region has 17 residues. Written as DNA, the CDR3 is TGCGCCAGCAGCCAAGACTCGGCTAGCGGGCGGTTCTACGAGCAGTACTTC. Amino acid sequence: CASSQDSASGRFYEQYF.

V and J are TRBV7-6 and TRBJ2-1; TRBD2 might be the D (7 bases). In germline, CDR1 is SGHVS, CDR2 FNYEAQ. Trimming left V 3 bases short and J 10 bases short, with 22 bases between. The CDR3 length is 16 residues. The CDR3 DNA follows: TGTGCCAGCAGCTTTTTCCTAGGGGGGGGACGGAAGGAGCAGTTCTTC. It yields the protein CASSFFLGGGRKEQFF. Full variable domain (remainder filled in from reference TRBV7-6 and TRBJ2-1): GAGVSQSPRYKVTKRGQDVALRCDPISGHVSLYWYRQALGQGPEFLTYFNYEAQQDKSGLPNDRFSAERPEGSISTLTIQRTEQRDSAMYRCASSFFLGGGRKEQFFGPGTRLTVL.

The sample holds a few counts of this clonotype. The chain carries TRBV28 and TRBJ1-2; the D is unclear. V was clipped by 4 bases and J by 3 bases, with 9 bases between them. This CDR3 has 13 amino acids. Germline CDR1 is MDHEN and CDR2 is SYDVKM. For the CDR3, the DNA is TGTGCCAGCAGTTGGTCGGGAGACTATGGCTACACCTTC. This codes for CASSWSGDYGYTF.